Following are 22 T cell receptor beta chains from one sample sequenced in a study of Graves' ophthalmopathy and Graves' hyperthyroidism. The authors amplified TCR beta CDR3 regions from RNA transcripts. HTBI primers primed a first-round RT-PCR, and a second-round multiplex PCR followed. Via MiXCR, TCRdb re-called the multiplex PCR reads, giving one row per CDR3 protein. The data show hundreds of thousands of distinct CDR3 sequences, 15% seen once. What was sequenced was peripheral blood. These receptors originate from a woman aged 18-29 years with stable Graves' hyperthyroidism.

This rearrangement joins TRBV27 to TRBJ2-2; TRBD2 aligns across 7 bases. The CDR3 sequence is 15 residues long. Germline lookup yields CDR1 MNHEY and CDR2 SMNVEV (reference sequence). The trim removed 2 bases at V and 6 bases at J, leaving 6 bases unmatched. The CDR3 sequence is CASSLGGGIPGELFF. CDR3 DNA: TGTGCCAGCAGTTTAGGGGGGGGGATCCCCGGGGAGCTGTTTTTT.

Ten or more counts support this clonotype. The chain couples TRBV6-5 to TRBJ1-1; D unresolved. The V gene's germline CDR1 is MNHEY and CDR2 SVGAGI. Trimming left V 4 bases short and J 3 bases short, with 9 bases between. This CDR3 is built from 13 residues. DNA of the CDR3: TGTGCCAGCAGTTTTAGGCGATACACTGAAGCTTTCTTT. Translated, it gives CASSFRRYTEAFF.

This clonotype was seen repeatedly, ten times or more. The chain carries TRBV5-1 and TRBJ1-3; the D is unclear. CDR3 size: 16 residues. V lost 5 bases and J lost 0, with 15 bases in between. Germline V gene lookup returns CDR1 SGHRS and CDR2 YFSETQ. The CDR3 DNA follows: TGCGCCAGCAGTCGAGACGGCCCATCCTCTGGAAACACCATATATTTT. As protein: CASSRDGPSSGNTIYF.

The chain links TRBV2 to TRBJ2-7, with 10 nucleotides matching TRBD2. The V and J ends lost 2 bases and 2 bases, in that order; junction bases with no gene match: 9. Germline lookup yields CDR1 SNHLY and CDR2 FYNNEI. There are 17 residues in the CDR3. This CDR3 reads CASSELVVAGGTYEQYF. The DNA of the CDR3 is TGTGCCAGCAGTGAATTGGTAGTAGCGGGAGGAACCTACGAGCAGTACTTC.

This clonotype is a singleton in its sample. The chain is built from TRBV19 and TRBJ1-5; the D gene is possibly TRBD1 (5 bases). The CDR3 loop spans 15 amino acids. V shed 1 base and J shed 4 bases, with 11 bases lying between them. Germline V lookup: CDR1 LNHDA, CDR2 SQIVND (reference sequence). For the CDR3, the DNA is TGTGCCAGTAGTATAGGACGGGGGACGAATCAGCCCCAGCATTTT. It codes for CASSIGRGTNQPQHF. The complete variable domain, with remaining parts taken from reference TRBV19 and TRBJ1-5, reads DGGITQSPKYLFRKEGQNVTLSCEQNLNHDAMYWYRQDPGQGLRLIYYSQIVNDFQKGDIAEGYSVSREKKESFPLTVTSAQKNPTAFYLCASSIGRGTNQPQHFGDGTRLSIL.

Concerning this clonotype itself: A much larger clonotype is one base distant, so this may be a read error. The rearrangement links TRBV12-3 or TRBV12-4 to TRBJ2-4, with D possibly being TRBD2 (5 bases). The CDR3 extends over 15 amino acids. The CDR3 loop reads CASSLGTLAKNMQYF. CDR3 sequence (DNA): TGTGCCAGCAGTTTAGGGACTTTAGCCAAAAACATGCAGTACTTC.

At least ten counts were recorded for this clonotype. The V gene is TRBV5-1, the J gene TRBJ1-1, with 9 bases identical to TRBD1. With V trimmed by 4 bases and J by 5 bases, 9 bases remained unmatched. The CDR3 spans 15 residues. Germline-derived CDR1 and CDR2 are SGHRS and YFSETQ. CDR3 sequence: CASSAGTGMGTEAFF. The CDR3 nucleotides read TGCGCCAGCAGCGCCGGGACAGGGATGGGGACTGAAGCTTTCTTT.

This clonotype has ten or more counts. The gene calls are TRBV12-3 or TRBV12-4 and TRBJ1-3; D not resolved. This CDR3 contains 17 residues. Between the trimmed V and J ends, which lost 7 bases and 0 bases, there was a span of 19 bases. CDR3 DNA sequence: TGTGCCAGCACCTCCCTCGGACGGCCTGACTCTGGAAACACCATATATTTT. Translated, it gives CASTSLGRPDSGNTIYF.

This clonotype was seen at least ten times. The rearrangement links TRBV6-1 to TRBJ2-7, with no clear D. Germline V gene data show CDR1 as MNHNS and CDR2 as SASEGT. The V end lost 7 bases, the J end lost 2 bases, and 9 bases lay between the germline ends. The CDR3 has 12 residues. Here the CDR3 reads CASKTLPYEQYF. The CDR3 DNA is TGTGCCAGCAAAACCTTGCCCTACGAGCAGTACTTC.

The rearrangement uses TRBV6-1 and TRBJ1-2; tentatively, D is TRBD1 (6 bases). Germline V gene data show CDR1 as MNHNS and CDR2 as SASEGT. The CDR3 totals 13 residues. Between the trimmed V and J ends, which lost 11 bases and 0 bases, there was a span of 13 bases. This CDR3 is CAAGQKANYGYTF. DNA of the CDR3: TGTGCCGCCGGACAGAAAGCTAACTATGGCTACACCTTC.

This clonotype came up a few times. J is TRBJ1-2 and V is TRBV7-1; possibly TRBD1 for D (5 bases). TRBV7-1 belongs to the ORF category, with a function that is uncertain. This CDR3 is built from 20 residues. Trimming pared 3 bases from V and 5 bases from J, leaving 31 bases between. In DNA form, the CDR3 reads TGTGCCAGCAGCTCTGGACGACGATGGGGCCGGGCTGGGGAAGGGTATGGCTACACCTTC. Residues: CASSSGRRWGRAGEGYGYTF.

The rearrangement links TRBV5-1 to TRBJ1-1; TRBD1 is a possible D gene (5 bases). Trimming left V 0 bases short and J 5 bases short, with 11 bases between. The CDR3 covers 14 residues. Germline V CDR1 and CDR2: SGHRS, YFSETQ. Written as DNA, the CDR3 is TGCGCCAGCAGCTTGGAAGCCGGGACTACTGAAGCTTTCTTT. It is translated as CASSLEAGTTEAFF. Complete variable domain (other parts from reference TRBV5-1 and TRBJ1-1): KAGVTQTPRYLIKTRGQQVTLSCSPISGHRSVSWYQQTPGQGLQFLFEYFSETQRNKGNFPGRFSGRQFSNSRSEMNVSTLELGDSALYLCASSLEAGTTEAFFGQGTRLTVV.

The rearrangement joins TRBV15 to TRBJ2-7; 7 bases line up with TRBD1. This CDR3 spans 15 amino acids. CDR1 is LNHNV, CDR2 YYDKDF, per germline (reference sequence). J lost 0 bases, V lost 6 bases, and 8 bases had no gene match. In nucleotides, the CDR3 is TGTGCCACCAGGAGGGGACAGTCAAGCTCCTACGAGCAGTACTTC. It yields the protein CATRRGQSSSYEQYF. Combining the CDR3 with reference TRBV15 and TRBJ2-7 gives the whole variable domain DAMVIQNPRYQVTQFGKPVTLSCSQTLNHNVMYWYQQKSSQAPKLLFHYYDKDFNNEADTPDNFQSRRPNTSFCFLDIRSPGLGDTAMYLCATRRGQSSSYEQYFGPGTRLTVT.

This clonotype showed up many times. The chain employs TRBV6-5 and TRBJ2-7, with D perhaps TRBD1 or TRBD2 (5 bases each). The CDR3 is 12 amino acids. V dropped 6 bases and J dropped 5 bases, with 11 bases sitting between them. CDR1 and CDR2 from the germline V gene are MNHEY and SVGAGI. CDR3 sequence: CASRGPLNEQYF. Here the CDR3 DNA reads TGTGCCAGCAGGGGACCCTTGAACGAGCAGTACTTC.

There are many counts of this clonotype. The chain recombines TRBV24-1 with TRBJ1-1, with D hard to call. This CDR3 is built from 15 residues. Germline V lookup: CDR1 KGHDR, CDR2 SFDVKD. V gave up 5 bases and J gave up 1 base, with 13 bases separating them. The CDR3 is CATSGSEEWNTEAFF. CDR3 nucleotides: TGTGCCACCAGTGGGAGTGAGGAATGGAACACTGAAGCTTTCTTT.

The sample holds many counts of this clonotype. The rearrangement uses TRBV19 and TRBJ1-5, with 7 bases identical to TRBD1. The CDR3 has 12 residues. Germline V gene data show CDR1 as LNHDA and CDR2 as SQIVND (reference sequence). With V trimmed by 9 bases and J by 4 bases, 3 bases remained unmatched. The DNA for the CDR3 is TGTGCCAGCCGACAGGGAAATCAGCCCCAGCATTTT. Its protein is CASRQGNQPQHF.

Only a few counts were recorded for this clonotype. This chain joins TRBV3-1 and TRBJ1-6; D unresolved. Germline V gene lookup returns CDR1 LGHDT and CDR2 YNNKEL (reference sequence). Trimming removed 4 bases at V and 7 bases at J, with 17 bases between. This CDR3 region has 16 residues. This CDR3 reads CASSPRVGSGNSPLHF. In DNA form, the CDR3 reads TGTGCCAGCAGCCCGAGGGTGGGGTCGGGGAATTCACCCCTCCACTTT.

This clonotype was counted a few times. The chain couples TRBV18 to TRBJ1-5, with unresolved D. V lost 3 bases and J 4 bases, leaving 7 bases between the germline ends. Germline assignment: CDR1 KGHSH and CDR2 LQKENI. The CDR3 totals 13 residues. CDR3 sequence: CASSPTENQPQHF. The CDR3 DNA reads TGTGCCAGCTCACCCACAGAAAATCAGCCCCAGCATTTT.

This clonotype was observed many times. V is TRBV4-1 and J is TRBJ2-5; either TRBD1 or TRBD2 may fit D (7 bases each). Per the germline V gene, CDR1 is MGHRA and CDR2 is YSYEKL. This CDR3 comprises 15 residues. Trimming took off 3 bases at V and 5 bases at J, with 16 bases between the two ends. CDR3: CASSQGRGGRETQYF. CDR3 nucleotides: TGCGCCAGCAGCCAGGGCAGGGGGGGCCGGGAGACCCAGTACTTC.

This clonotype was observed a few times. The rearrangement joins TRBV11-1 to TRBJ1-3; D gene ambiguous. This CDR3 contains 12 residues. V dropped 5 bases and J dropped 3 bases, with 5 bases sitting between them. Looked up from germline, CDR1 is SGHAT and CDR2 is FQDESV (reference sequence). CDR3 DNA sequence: TGTGCCAGCAGCGCGATTGGAAACACCATATATTTT. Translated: CASSAIGNTIYF.

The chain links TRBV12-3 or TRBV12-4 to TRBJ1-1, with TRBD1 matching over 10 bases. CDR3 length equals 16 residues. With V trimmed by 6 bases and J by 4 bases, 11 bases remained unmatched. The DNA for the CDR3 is TGTGCCAGCAGGGGCCTAATCCGGGACAGGGGCACTGAAGCTTTCTTT. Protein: CASRGLIRDRGTEAFF.

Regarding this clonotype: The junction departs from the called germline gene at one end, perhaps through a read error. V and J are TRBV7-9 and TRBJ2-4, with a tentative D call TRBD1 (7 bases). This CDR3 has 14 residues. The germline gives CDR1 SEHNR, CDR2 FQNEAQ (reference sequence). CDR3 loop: CASSRPGGMNIKYF. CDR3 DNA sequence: TGTGCCAGCAGCCGCCCAGGGGGGATGAACATTAAGTACTTC.